This T cell receptor (beta chain) was obtained from a study of regulatory T cells in long-lasting Graves disease. For TCR beta, libraries came from iRepertoire HTBI primers and Arm-PCR of CDR3 regions. TCRdb re-derived calls from the multiplex PCR reads in MiXCR, one entry per CDR3 protein. The profile shows about 660,000 distinct CDR3 sequences, about 32% of them singletons. The time point here: persistent/refractory GD, antithyroid drugs over 5 years with positive TRAb. From PBMCs, RNA was extracted and then used to make the TCR library. V gave up 4 bases and J gave up 5 bases; unmatched junction bases: 11. CDR1 and CDR2 (germline): LNHDA, SQIVND (reference sequence). The CDR3 runs to 16 residues. This clonotype occurred a few times.

The TCR was taken from a female donor with Graves disease. The gene calls are TRBV19 and TRBJ2-7; TRBD1 matches 10 bases. Specimen: peripheral blood mononuclear cells (PBMCs), collected when the disease was refractory, from a patient treated with antithyroid drugs. For the CDR3, the DNA is TGTGCCAGTAGTAAAGATCAGGGACAGGGGTTGGACGAGCAGTACTTC. It translates to CASSKDQGQGLDEQYF.